These T cell receptor beta chains were read from a single sample in a study of blood T cell repertoires in COVID-19. The assay was immunoSEQ multiplex PCR, and TCRdb's table has in-frame clones only and misses some. The sample includes approximately 15,000 clones, roughly 90% seen only once; the top ten take about 3%. The sequencing sample was made of peripheral blood. The receptors shown here come from a human donor in a cohort sampled during active COVID-19. Each CDR3 is given with its conserved first and last residue. A D gene is named only where the DNA matches it firmly. Not every row has a clone size; where given, it reads once, few, many or a size class.

V,D,J,size,CDR3,DNA
TRBV11-2,-,TRBJ1-4,-,CASSLDPGSEKLFF,TGTGCCAGCAGCTTAGATCCGGGTTCTGAAAAACTGTTTTTT
TRBV5-8,-,TRBJ1-5,-,CASSLAGENQPQHF,TGTGCCAGCAGCTTAGCGGGAGAAAATCAGCCCCAGCATTTT
TRBV10-3,-,TRBJ2-5,-,CAISGQGKETQYF,TGTGCCATCAGTGGGCAGGGGAAAGAGACCCAGTACTTC
TRBV11-3,TRBD2,TRBJ2-3,-,CASSYGTTNTDTQYF,TGTGCCAGCAGCTACGGGACTACAAACACAGATACGCAGTATTTT
TRBV5-1,-,TRBJ1-6,-,CASSPGGTGGRTPLHF,TGCGCCAGCAGCCCTGGGGGCACGGGAGGGAGGACACCCCTCCACTTT
TRBV19,-,TRBJ2-3,-,CASSIQNTDTQYF,TGTGCCAGTAGTATTCAGAACACAGATACGCAGTATTTT
TRBV25-1,-,TRBJ2-2,-,CASGEGGIPGELFF,TGTGCCAGCGGGGAGGGGGGCATCCCCGGGGAGCTGTTTTTT
TRBV6-5,TRBD1,TRBJ1-2,-,CASSFQSGGQGYTF,TGTGCCAGCAGTTTTCAGTCAGGGGGGCAAGGCTACACCTTC
TRBV9,TRBD1,TRBJ1-2,-,CASSSSTGVNYGYTF,TGTGCCAGCAGCTCCTCGACAGGGGTTAACTATGGCTACACCTTC
TRBV3-1/TRBV3-2,-,TRBJ2-4,-,CASSQVSGLAKNIQYF,TGTGCCAGCAGCCAAGTTTCAGGCCTAGCCAAAAACATTCAGTACTTC
TRBV4-1,-,TRBJ1-3,-,CASSPSQGEPGNTIYF,TGCGCCAGCAGCCCCTCGCAGGGTGAACCTGGAAACACCATATATTTT
TRBV21-1,-,TRBJ1-5,-,CASSTGVPNQPQHF,TGTGCCAGTAGCACAGGGGTTCCTAATCAGCCCCAGCATTTT
TRBV6-2/TRBV6-3,TRBD1,TRBJ1-5,once,CASSNRTGGSNQPQHF,TGTGCCAGCAGTAACCGGACAGGGGGGAGCAATCAGCCCCAGCATTTT
TRBV12-3/TRBV12-4,-,TRBJ2-5,-,CATRRDKGETQYF,TGTGCCACCAGACGGGACAAAGGAGAAACCCAGTACTTC
TRBV12-5,-,TRBJ2-1,-,CASGSPERAGEQFF,TGTGCTAGTGGTTCCCCGGAGCGGGCAGGTGAGCAGTTCTTC
TRBV6-6,-,TRBJ2-7,-,CASSYWGQEDYEQYF,TGTGCCAGCAGTTATTGGGGCCAGGAAGATTACGAGCAGTACTTC
TRBV19,-,TRBJ1-2,-,CASSPRTKAGTYLYGYTF,TGTGCCAGTAGTCCAAGAACGAAGGCCGGGACATACCTCTATGGCTACACCTTC
TRBV5-1,TRBD1,TRBJ2-1,-,CASSTDRGRYNEQFF,TGCGCCAGCAGCACGGACAGGGGGAGGTACAATGAGCAGTTCTTC
TRBV5-4,TRBD1,TRBJ2-1,-,CASSSGQGAISYNEQFF,TGTGCCAGCAGCTCCGGACAGGGGGCTATCTCCTACAATGAGCAGTTCTTC
TRBV30,TRBD1,TRBJ1-6,-,CAWSNRDRGYNSPLHF,TGTGCCTGGAGTAACCGGGACAGGGGTTATAATTCACCCCTCCACTTT
TRBV12-5,-,TRBJ1-1,-,CASGQGMNTEAFF,TGTGCTAGTGGGCAGGGTATGAACACTGAAGCTTTCTTT
TRBV10-3,TRBD1,TRBJ1-1,-,CAIGAGGWATEAFF,TGTGCCATCGGCGCAGGGGGATGGGCCACTGAAGCTTTCTTT
TRBV5-6,-,TRBJ1-4,-,CASSQPPRGATNEKLFF,TGTGCCAGCAGCCAGCCTCCGCGGGGAGCAACTAATGAAAAACTGTTTTTT
TRBV5-4,-,TRBJ1-2,-,CASSFGLAGNYGYTF,TGTGCCAGCAGCTTCGGTTTGGCAGGGAACTATGGCTACACCTTC
TRBV18,TRBD2,TRBJ2-7,-,CASATSGGRNYEQYF,TGTGCCAGTGCAACTAGCGGGGGCCGAAACTACGAGCAGTACTTC
TRBV21-1,-,TRBJ1-1,-,CASCGQGDTNWTGNTEAFF,TGTGCCAGCTGTGGGCAGGGCGATACCAACTGGACAGGGAACACTGAAGCTTTCTTT
TRBV15,TRBD1,TRBJ1-5,few,CATSRGQGGNQPQHF,TGTGCCACCAGCAGAGGACAGGGCGGAAATCAGCCCCAGCATTTT
TRBV10-1,-,TRBJ1-1,-,CASRAIHLGPTEAFF,TGCGCCAGCAGGGCTATCCACTTGGGGCCGACTGAAGCTTTCTTT
TRBV11-3,-,TRBJ1-5,-,CASSLDRRGGQPQHF,TGTGCCAGCAGCTTAGATAGAAGGGGAGGGCAGCCCCAGCATTTT
TRBV4-1,-,TRBJ1-3,once,CASSQEGAGTGNTIYF,TGCGCCAGCAGCCAAGAAGGGGCAGGGACTGGAAACACCATATATTTT
TRBV30,TRBD1,TRBJ1-3,-,CAWNRGLGNTIYF,TGTGCCTGGAACAGGGGGCTAGGAAACACCATATATTTT
TRBV3-1/TRBV3-2,-,TRBJ1-3,-,CASSQWVGGSGNTIYF,TGTGCCAGCAGCCAATGGGTAGGGGGAAGTGGAAACACCATATATTTT